This T cell receptor (beta chain) comes out of a study of T cell responses to AZD1222 COVID-19 vaccine. Study-level findings and limits: Epitopes outside B.1.351 and B.1.1.7 mutated regions reportedly drew nearly half of spike TCRs. Only a handful of AZD1222 recipients tested seropositive at baseline.

The assay was immunoSEQ multiplex PCR, and TCRdb's table has in-frame clones only and misses some. The sample lists 150,000 to 200,000 clones, approximately 91% occurring once. About this clone: What it binds is not known.

J gave up 7 bases and V 0 bases, and 3 bases lay outside the gene matches. The V gene's germline CDR1 is LGHNA and CDR2 YNFKEQ. This CDR3 is 14 amino acids long. The sequence derives from an adult who received the AZD1222 COVID-19 vaccine. This sample comprised peripheral blood, obtained 28 days after the second AZD1222 dose. V usage is TRBV4-2 and J usage is TRBJ1-2; 9 nucleotides agree with TRBD1. CDR3 in amino acids: CASSQEGTGIGYTF. DNA of the CDR3: TGTGCCAGCAGCCAAGAGGGGACAGGGATTGGCTACACCTTC.